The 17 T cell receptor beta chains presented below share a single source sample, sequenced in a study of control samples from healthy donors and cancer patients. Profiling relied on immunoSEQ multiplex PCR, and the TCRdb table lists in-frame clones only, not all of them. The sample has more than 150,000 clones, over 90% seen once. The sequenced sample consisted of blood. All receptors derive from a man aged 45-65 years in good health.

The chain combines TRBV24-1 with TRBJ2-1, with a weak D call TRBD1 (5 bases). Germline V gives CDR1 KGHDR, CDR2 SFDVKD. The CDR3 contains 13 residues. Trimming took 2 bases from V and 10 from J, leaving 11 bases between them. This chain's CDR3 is CATSDSPGWEQFF. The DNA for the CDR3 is TGTGCCACCAGTGATTCACCAGGGTGGGAGCAGTTCTTC.

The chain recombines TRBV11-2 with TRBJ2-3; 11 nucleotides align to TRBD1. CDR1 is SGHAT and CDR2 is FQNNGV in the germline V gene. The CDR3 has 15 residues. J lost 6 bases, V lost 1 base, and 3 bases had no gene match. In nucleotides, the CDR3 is TGTGCCAGCAGCTTAGGGACAGGGGGCAGGGATACGCAGTATTTT. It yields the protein CASSLGTGGRDTQYF.

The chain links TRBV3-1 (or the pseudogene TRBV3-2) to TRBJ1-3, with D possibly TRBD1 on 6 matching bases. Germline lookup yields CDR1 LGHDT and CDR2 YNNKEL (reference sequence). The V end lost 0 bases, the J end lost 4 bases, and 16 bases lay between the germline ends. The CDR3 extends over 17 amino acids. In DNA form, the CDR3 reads TGTGCCAGCAGCCAAGAGGGGGCAGCCACACGAGGAAACACCATATATTTT. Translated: CASSQEGAATRGNTIYF.

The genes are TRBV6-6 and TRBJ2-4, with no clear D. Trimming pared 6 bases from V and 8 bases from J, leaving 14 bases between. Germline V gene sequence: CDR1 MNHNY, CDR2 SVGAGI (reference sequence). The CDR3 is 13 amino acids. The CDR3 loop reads CASRDRFQHIQYF. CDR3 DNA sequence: TGTGCCAGCAGGGACCGGTTCCAACACATTCAGTACTTC.

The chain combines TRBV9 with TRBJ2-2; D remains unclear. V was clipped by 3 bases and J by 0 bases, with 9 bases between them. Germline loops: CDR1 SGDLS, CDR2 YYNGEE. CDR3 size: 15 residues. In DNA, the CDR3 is TGTGCCAGCAGCGAATCAGAAGCGAACACCGGGGAGCTGTTTTTT. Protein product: CASSESEANTGELFF.

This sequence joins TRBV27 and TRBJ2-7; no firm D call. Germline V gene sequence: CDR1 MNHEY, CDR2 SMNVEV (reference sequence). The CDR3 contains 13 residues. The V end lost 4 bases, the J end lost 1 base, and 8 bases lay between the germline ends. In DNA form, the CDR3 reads TGTGCCAGCAGTTCCGGACGGTCCTACGAGCAGTACTTC. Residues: CASSSGRSYEQYF.

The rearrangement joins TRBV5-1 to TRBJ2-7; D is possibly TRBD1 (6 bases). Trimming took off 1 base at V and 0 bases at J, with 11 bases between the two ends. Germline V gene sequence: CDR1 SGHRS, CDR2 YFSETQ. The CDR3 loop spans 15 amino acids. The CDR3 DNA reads TGCGCCAGCAGCTTGTGGCAGGGGAGCTCCTACGAGCAGTACTTC. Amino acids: CASSLWQGSSYEQYF.

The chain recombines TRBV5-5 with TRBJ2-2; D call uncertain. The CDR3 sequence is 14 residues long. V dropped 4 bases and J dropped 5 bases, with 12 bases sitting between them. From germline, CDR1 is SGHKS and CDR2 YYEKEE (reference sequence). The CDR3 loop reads CASSRASNTGELFF. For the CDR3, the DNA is TGTGCCAGCAGCCGGGCCTCTAATACCGGGGAGCTGTTTTTT.

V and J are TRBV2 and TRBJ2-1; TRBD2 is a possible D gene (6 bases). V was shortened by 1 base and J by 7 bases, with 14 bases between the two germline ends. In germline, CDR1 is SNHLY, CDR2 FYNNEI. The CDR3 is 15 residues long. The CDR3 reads CASSEEGSGWNEQFF. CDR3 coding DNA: TGTGCCAGCAGTGAAGAGGGTAGCGGCTGGAATGAGCAGTTCTTC.

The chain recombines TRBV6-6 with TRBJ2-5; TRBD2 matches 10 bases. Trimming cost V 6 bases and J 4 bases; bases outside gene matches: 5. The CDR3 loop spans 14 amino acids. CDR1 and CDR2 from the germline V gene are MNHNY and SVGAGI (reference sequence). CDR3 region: CASSIAGGRETQYF. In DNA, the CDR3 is TGTGCCAGCAGCATAGCGGGAGGCCGAGAGACCCAGTACTTC.

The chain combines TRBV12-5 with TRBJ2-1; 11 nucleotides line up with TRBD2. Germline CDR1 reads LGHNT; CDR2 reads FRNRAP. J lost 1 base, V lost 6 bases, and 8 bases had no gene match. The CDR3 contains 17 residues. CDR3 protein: CASGYGLAGGSYNEQFF. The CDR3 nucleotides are TGTGCTAGTGGATATGGACTAGCGGGTGGGTCCTACAATGAGCAGTTCTTC.

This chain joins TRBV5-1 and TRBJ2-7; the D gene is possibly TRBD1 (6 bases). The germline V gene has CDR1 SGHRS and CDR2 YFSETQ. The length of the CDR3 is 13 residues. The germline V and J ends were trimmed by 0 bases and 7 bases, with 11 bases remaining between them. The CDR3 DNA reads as TGCGCCAGCAGCTTGGCCTCAGGGGTTGAGCAGTACTTC. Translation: CASSLASGVEQYF.

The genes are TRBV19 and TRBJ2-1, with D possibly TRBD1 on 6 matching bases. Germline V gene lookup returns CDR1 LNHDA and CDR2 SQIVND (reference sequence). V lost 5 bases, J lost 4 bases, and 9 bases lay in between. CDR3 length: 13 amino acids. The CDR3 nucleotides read TGTGCCAGTAGTTGGGACAATTACAATGAGCAGTTCTTC. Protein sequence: CASSWDNYNEQFF.

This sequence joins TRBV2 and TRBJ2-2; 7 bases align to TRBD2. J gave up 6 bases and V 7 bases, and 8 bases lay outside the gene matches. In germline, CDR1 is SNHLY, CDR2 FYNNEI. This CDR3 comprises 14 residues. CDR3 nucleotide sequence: TGTGCCAGCACCGGGACTACCTTTTCCGGGGAGCTGTTTTTT. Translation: CASTGTTFSGELFF.

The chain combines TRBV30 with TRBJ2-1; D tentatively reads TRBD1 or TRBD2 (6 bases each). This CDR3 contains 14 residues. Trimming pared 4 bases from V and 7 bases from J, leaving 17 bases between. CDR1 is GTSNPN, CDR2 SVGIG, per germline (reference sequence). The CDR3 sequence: CAWTRDTVANEQFF. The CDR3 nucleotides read TGTGCCTGGACGCGGGACACAGTAGCGAATGAGCAGTTCTTC.

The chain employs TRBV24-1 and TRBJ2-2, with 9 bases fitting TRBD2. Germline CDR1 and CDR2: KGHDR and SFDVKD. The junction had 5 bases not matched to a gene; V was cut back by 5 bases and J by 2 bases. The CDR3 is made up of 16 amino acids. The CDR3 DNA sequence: TGTGCCACCAGTGGAGCGGGAGGCCCAAACACCGGGGAGCTGTTTTTT. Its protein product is CATSGAGGPNTGELFF.

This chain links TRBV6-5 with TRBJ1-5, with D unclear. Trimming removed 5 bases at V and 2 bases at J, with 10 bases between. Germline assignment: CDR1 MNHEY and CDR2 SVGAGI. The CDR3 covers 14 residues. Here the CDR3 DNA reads TGTGCCAGCAGTCTAACACGGCGCAATCAGCCCCAGCATTTT. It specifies CASSLTRRNQPQHF.